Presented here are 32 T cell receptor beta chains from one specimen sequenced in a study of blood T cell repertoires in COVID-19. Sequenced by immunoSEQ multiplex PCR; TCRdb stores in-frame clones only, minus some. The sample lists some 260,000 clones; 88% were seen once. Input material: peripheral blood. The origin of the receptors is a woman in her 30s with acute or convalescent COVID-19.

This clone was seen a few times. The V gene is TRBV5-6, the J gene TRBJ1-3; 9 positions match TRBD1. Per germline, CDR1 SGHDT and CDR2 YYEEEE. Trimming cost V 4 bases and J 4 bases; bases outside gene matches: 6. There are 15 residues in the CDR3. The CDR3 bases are TGTGCCAGCAGCACTTCGGGACAGGGAGGAAACACCATATATTTT. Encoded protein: CASSTSGQGGNTIYF.

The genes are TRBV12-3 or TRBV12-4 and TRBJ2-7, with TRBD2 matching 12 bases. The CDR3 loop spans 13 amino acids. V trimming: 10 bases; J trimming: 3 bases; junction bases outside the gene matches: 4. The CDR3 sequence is CATTTSGSYEQYF. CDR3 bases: TGTGCCACCACGACTAGCGGGAGCTACGAGCAGTACTTC.

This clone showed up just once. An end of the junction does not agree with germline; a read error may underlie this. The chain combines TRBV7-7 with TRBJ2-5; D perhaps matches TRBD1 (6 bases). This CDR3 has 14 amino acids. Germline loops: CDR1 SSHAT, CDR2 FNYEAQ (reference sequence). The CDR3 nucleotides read TGTGCTAGCAGCACCGGACAGTACCAAGAGACCCAGTACTTC. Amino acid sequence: CASSTGQYQETQYF.

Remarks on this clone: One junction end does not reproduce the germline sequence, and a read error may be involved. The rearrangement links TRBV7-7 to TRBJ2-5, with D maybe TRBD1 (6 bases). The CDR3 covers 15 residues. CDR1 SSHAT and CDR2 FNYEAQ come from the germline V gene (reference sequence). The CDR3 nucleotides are TGTGCTAGCAGCCCCGGACAGACCCTTAAAGAGACCCAGTACTTC. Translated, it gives CASSPGQTLKETQYF.

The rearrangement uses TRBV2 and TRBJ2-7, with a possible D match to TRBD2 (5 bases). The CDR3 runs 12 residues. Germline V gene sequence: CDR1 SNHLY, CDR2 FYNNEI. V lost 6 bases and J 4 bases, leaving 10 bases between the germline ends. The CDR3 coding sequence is TGTGCCAGCAGAGGGAGCCCTTACGAGCAGTACTTC. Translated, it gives CASRGSPYEQYF.

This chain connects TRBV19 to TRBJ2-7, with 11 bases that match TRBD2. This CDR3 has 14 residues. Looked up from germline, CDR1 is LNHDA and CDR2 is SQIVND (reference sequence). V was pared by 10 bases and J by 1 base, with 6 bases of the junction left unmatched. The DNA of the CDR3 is TGTGCCACCTCCGGGACTAGCGGTTCCTACGAGCAGTACTTC. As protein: CATSGTSGSYEQYF.

The CDR3 sequence: CASSQVAAGRNQPQHF. DNA of the CDR3: TGTGCCAGCAGCCAAGTTGCGGCCGGCCGTAATCAGCCCCAGCATTTT. The rearrangement joins TRBV4-2 to TRBJ1-5; no reliable D call. CDR3 length: 16 residues. The V and J ends lost 1 base and 4 bases respectively, with 14 bases between them. Germline V gene data show CDR1 as LGHNA and CDR2 as YNFKEQ.

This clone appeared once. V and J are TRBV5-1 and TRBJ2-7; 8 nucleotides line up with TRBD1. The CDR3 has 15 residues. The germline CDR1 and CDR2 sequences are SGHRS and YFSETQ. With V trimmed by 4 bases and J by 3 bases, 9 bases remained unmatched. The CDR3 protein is CASSGTGGLGYEQYF. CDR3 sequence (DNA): TGCGCCAGCAGCGGAACAGGGGGATTGGGCTACGAGCAGTACTTC.

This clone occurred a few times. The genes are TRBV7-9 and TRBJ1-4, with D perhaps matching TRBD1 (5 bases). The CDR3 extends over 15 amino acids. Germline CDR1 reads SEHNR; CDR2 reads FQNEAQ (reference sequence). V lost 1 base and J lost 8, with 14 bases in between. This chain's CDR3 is CASSLVSGVGEKLFF. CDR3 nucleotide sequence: TGTGCCAGCAGCTTAGTGTCGGGGGTTGGGGAAAAACTGTTTTTT.

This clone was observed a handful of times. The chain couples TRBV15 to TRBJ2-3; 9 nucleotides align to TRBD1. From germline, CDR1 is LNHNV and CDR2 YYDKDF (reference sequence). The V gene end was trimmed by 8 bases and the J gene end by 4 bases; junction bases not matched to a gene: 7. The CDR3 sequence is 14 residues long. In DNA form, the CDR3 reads TGTGCCACCGGGCGGGACAGGGCCGCAGATACGCAGTATTTT. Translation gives CATGRDRAADTQYF.

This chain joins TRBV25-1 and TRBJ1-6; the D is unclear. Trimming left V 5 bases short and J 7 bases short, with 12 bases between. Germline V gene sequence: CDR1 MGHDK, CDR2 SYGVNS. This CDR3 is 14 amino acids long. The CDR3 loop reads CASSLDSRNSPLHF. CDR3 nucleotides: TGTGCCAGCAGTCTGGACTCGAGAAATTCACCCCTCCACTTT.

This CDR3 is CASTTIQGNLQETQYF. The CDR3 nucleotides are TGTGCCAGCACTACGATACAGGGAAACCTCCAAGAGACCCAGTACTTC. This rearrangement joins TRBV2 to TRBJ2-5; possibly TRBD1 for D (6 bases). V lost 7 bases to trimming and J lost 1 base, with 19 bases between them. The CDR3 loop spans 16 amino acids. CDR1 is SNHLY and CDR2 is FYNNEI in the germline V gene.

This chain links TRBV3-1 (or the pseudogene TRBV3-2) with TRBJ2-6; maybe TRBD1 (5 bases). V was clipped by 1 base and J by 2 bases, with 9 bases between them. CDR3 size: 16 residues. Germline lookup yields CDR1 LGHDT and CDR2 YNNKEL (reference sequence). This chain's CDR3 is CASSQVVQAGANVLTF. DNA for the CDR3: TGTGCCAGCAGCCAAGTGGTACAGGCTGGGGCCAACGTCCTGACTTTC.

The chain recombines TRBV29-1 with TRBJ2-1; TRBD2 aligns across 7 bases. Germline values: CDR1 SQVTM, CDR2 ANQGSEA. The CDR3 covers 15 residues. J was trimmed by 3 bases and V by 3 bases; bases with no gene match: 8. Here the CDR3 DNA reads TGCAGCGTTGATGGGGCGGGAGTGTACTACAATGAGCAGTTCTTC. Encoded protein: CSVDGAGVYYNEQFF.

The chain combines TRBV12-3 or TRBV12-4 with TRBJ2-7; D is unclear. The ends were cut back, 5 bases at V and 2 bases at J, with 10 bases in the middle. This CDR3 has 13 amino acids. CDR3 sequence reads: CASSIDGAYEQYF. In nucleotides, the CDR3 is TGTGCCAGCAGTATAGACGGAGCCTACGAGCAGTACTTC.

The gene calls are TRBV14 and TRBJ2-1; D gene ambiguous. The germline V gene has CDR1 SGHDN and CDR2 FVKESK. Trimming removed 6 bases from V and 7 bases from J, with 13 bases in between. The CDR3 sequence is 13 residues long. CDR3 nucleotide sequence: TGTGCCAGCAGTCCCGACCCAGCGAATGAGCAGTTCTTC. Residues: CASSPDPANEQFF. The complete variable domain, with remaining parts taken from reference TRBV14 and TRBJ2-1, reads EAGVTQFPSHSVIEKGQTVTLRCDPISGHDNLYWYRRVMGKEIKFLLHFVKESKQDESGMPNNRFLAERTGGTYSTLKVQPAELEDSGVYFCASSPDPANEQFFGPGTRLTVL.

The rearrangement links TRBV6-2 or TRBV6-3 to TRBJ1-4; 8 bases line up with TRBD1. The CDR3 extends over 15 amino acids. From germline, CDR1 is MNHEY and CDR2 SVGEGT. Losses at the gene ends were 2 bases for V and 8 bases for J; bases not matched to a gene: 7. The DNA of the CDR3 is TGTGCCAGCAGTTACAGCGACAGGGGACGCGAAAAACTGTTTTTT. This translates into CASSYSDRGREKLFF.

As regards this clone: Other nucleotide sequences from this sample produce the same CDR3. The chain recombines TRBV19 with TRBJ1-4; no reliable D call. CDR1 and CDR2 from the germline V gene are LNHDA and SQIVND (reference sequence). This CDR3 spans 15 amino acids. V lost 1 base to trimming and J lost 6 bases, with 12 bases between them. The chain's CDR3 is CASSIVGRGDEKLFF. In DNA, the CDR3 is TGTGCCAGTAGTATAGTAGGTCGCGGGGATGAAAAACTGTTTTTT. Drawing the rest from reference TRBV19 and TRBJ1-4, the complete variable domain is DGGITQSPKYLFRKEGQNVTLSCEQNLNHDAMYWYRQDPGQGLRLIYYSQIVNDFQKGDIAEGYSVSREKKESFPLTVTSAQKNPTAFYLCASSIVGRGDEKLFFGSGTQLSVL.

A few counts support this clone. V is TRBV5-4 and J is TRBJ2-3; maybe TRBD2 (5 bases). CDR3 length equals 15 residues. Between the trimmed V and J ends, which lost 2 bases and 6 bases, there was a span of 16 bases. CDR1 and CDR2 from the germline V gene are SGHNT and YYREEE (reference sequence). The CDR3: CASSFAGPFEDTQYF. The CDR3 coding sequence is TGTGCCAGCAGCTTTGCGGGTCCCTTCGAGGATACGCAGTATTTT.

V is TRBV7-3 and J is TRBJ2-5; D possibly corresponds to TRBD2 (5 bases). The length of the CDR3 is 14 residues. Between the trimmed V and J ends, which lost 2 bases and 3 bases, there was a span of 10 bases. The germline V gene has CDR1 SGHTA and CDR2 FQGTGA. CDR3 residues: CASSLASSKETQYF. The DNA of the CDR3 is TGTGCCAGCAGCTTAGCTAGCTCGAAAGAGACCCAGTACTTC.

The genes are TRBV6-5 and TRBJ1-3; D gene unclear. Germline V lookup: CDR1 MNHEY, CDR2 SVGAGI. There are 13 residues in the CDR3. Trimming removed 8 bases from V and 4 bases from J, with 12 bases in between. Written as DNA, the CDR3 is TGTGCCAGCGATATAGAGGGCGGAAACACCATATATTTT. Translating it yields CASDIEGGNTIYF.

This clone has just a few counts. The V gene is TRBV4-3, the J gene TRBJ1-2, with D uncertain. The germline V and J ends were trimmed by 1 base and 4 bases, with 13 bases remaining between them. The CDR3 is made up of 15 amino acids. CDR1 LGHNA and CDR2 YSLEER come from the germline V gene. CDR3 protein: CASSQVGQALYGYTF. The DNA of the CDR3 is TGCGCCAGCAGCCAAGTTGGGCAGGCCCTCTATGGCTACACCTTC.

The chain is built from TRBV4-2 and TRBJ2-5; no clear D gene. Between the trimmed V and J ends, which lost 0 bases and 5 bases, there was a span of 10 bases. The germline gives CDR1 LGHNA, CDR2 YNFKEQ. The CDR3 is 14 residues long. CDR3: CASSQEWASETQYF. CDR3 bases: TGTGCCAGCAGCCAAGAATGGGCGTCGGAGACCCAGTACTTC.

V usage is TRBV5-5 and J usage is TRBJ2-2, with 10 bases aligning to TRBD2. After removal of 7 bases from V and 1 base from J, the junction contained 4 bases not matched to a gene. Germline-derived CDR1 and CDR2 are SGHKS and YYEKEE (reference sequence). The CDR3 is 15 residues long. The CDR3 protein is CASGQREGNTGELFF. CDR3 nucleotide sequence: TGTGCCAGCGGCCAGCGGGAGGGGAACACCGGGGAGCTGTTTTTT.

Written as DNA, the CDR3 is TGTGCCAGCAGCGTAGTTGAGACAGGGAATTCTGATGAGCAGTTCTTC. Encoded protein: CASSVVETGNSDEQFF. The chain uses TRBV9 and TRBJ2-1; 7 positions match TRBD1. V shed 0 bases and J 8 bases; nucleotides not matched to a gene: 11. Germline values: CDR1 SGDLS, CDR2 YYNGEE. CDR3 length equals 16 residues.

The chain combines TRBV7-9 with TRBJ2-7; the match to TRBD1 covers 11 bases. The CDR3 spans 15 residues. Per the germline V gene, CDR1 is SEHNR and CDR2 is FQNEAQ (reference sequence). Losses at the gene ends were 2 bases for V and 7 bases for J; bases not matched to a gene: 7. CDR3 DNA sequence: TGTGCCAGCAGCTTAAGGGACAGGGGGATTACGGAGCAGTACTTC. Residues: CASSLRDRGITEQYF. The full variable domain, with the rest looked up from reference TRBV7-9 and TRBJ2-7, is DTGVSQNPRHKITKRGQNVTFRCDPISEHNRLYWYRQTLGQGPEFLTYFQNEAQLEKSRLLSDRFSAERPKGSFSTLEIQRTEQGDSAMYLCASSLRDRGITEQYFGPGTRLTVT.

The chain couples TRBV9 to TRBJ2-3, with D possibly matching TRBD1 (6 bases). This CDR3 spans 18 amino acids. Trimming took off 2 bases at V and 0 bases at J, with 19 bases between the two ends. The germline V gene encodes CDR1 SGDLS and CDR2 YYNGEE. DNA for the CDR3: TGTGCCAGCAGCGTTCGGGACAATCGGGAAGCTAGCACAGATACGCAGTATTTT. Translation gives CASSVRDNREASTDTQYF.

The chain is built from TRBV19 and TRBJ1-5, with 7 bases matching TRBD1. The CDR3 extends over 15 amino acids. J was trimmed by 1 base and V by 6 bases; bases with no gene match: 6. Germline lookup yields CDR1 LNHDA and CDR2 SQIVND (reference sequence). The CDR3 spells CASRLDRASNQPQHF. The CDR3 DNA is TGTGCCAGTAGACTAGACAGGGCAAGCAATCAGCCCCAGCATTTT.

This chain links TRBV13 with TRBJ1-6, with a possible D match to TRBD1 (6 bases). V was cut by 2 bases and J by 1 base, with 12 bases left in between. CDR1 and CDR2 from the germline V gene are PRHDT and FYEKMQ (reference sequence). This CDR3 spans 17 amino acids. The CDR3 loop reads CASSLIGRGSYNSPLHF. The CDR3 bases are TGTGCCAGCAGCTTAATAGGCAGGGGTTCCTATAATTCACCCCTCCACTTT.

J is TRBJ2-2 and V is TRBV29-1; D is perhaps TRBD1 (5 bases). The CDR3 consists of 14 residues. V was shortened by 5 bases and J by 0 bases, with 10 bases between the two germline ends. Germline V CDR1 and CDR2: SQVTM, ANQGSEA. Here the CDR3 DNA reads TGCAGCGTTACAGGCACAGCGAACACCGGGGAGCTGTTTTTT. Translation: CSVTGTANTGELFF.

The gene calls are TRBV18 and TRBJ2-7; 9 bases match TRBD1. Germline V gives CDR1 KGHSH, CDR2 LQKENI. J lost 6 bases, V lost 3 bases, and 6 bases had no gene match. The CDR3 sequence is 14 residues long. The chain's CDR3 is CASSPSGQGREQYF. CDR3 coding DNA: TGTGCCAGCTCACCCTCGGGACAGGGTCGCGAGCAGTACTTC.

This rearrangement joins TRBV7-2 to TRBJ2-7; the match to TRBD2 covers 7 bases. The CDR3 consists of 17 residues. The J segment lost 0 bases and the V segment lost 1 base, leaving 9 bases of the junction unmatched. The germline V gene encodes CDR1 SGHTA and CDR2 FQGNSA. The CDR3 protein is CASSLGSSGGSSYEQYF. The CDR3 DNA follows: TGTGCCAGCAGCTTAGGGTCTAGCGGAGGGAGCTCCTACGAGCAGTACTTC.